Shown below are 32 T cell receptor beta chains from a single sample sequenced in a study of cytomegalovirus exposure and HLA in healthy donors (dated by TCRdb to about 2017). Receptor libraries were prepared by the immunoSEQ multiplex PCR assay. For the multiplex PCR, a mixture combining 60 forward primers for TCR Vbeta segments and 13 reverse primers for TCR Jbeta segments was used. TCRdb retrieved this table from immuneACCESS and kept in-frame rearrangements only. Not all clones are present; in checked studies, unresolved V genes account for under half, and no reason is known for the remainder. The sample table records 200,000 to 250,000 clones; about 75% of these occur just once. The ten most abundant clones make up 1.8% of the sample. The sample taken for sequencing was PBMCs. The receptors shown here come from a woman younger than 45 in good health and CMV-seronegative.

V is TRBV5-6 and J is TRBJ2-7; 7 bases match TRBD2. V trimming: 0 bases; J trimming: 9 bases; junction bases outside the gene matches: 6. The CDR3 spans 13 residues. Germline assignment: CDR1 SGHDT and CDR2 YYEEEE. The DNA of the CDR3 is TGTGCCAGCAGCTTGGAGGCGGGGGTCGTGCAGTACTTC. Residues: CASSLEAGVVQYF.

The CDR3: CASSLTGVNYGYTF. CDR3 nucleotide sequence: TGTGCCAGCAGCCTTACAGGGGTTAACTATGGCTACACCTTC. V is TRBV7-9 and J is TRBJ1-2; 7 bases align to TRBD1. The CDR3 runs to 14 residues. Unmatched junction bases numbered 4, after V lost 5 bases and J lost 1 base. Germline CDR1 SEHNR, CDR2 FQNEAQ (reference sequence). The full variable domain, completed using reference TRBV7-9 and TRBJ1-2, is DTGVSQNPRHKITKRGQNVTFRCDPISEHNRLYWYRQTLGQGPEFLTYFQNEAQLEKSRLLSDRFSAERPKGSFSTLEIQRTEQGDSAMYLCASSLTGVNYGYTFGSGTRLTVV.

This clone occurred once. For the CDR3, the DNA is TGCGCCAGCAGTCGGGCAGCGGGGGCCCTCACAGATACGCAGTATTTT. Its protein is CASSRAAGALTDTQYF. The chain recombines TRBV5-1 with TRBJ2-3; TRBD2 aligns across 8 bases. Germline assignment: CDR1 SGHRS and CDR2 YFSETQ. J was trimmed by 2 bases and V by 5 bases; bases with no gene match: 10. The CDR3 covers 16 residues.

The CDR3 spells CASRQAKSYEQYF. The CDR3 DNA sequence: TGTGCCAGCCGGCAGGCGAAATCCTACGAGCAGTACTTC. The chain has TRBV6-1 and TRBJ2-7; the D is unclear. CDR1 MNHNS and CDR2 SASEGT come from the germline V gene. Trimming took off 8 bases at V and 1 base at J, with 12 bases between the two ends. The CDR3 totals 13 residues.

The rearrangement uses TRBV15 and TRBJ2-1, with 14 bases that match TRBD2. Germline V gene data show CDR1 as LNHNV and CDR2 as YYDKDF (reference sequence). V was clipped by 0 bases and J by 5 bases; unmatched bases: 6. The CDR3 extends over 18 amino acids. Written as DNA, the CDR3 is TGTGCCACCAGCAGAGATCCGACTAGCGGGAGGGATAACAATGAGCAGTTCTTC. It translates to CATSRDPTSGRDNNEQFF.

The rearrangement uses TRBV19 and TRBJ1-5; D might be TRBD1 (6 bases). Germline-derived CDR1 and CDR2 are LNHDA and SQIVND (reference sequence). V shed 3 bases and J shed 7 bases, with 19 bases lying between them. CDR3 length: 16 residues. CDR3 sequence reads: CASSITIAGDRQPQHF. The CDR3 coding sequence is TGTGCCAGTAGTATCACTATAGCAGGGGACCGCCAGCCCCAGCATTTT.

This clone was found once. The chain combines TRBV7-9 with TRBJ2-5, with D possibly TRBD2 on 5 matching bases. This CDR3 comprises 12 residues. The germline V gene encodes CDR1 SEHNR and CDR2 FQNEAQ (reference sequence). V gave up 1 base and J gave up 11 bases, with 11 bases separating them. This chain's CDR3 is CASSLVEVPQYF. The CDR3, as DNA: TGTGCCAGCAGCTTAGTGGAGGTCCCGCAGTACTTC.

The chain joins TRBV11-2 to TRBJ1-6; perhaps TRBD1 as D (5 bases). There are 14 residues in the CDR3. V was clipped by 5 bases and J by 4 bases, with 9 bases between them. The V gene's germline CDR1 is SGHAT and CDR2 FQNNGV. The CDR3 spells CASSRTLYNSPLHF. DNA for the CDR3: TGTGCCAGCAGCCGGACACTATATAATTCACCCCTCCACTTT.

The genes are TRBV19 and TRBJ1-5, with no clear D. The CDR3 length is 13 residues. Germline CDR1 LNHDA, CDR2 SQIVND (reference sequence). The V end was cut by 7 bases, the J end by 11 bases, with 18 bases between. The CDR3 DNA reads as TGTGCCAGTATTCTTTCAGGTCGGAACACCCAGCATTTT. Encoded protein: CASILSGRNTQHF.

The chain has TRBV14 and TRBJ1-2; 7 positions agree with TRBD1. From germline, CDR1 is SGHDN and CDR2 FVKESK. V shed 4 bases and J 4 bases; nucleotides not matched to a gene: 9. CDR3 length equals 15 residues. The CDR3: CASSPRQGGTYGYTF. CDR3 in DNA: TGTGCCAGCAGCCCTAGACAGGGCGGGACCTATGGCTACACCTTC.

In its sample, this clone was seen once. The rearrangement links TRBV7-9 to TRBJ1-1, with TRBD1 matching 7 bases. The CDR3 spans 15 residues. J lost 4 bases, V lost 4 bases, and 9 bases had no gene match. Per the germline V gene, CDR1 is SEHNR and CDR2 is FQNEAQ (reference sequence). The DNA for the CDR3 is TGTGCCAGCAGCTGGCTCCCTGGGACAGCCACTGAAGCTTTCTTT. It codes for CASSWLPGTATEAFF. The whole variable domain, remainder taken from reference TRBV7-9 and TRBJ1-1, is DTGVSQNPRHKITKRGQNVTFRCDPISEHNRLYWYRQTLGQGPEFLTYFQNEAQLEKSRLLSDRFSAERPKGSFSTLEIQRTEQGDSAMYLCASSWLPGTATEAFFGQGTRLTVV.

This CDR3 is CASSLRPAGQGYQPQHF. The CDR3 DNA sequence: TGTGCCAGCAGCTTACGCCCTGCGGGACAGGGTTATCAGCCCCAGCATTTT. The V gene is TRBV7-2, the J gene TRBJ1-5, with TRBD1 matching over 9 bases. This CDR3 has 17 residues. CDR1 and CDR2 (germline): SGHTA, FQGNSA. J lost 5 bases, V lost 2 bases, and 10 bases had no gene match.

The chain joins TRBV2 to TRBJ2-5, with TRBD1 identical over 10 bases. Unmatched junction bases numbered 14, after V lost 4 bases and J lost 6 bases. The germline gives CDR1 SNHLY, CDR2 FYNNEI. The CDR3 spans 17 residues. CDR3 DNA: TGTGCCAGCAGTGTCGGCTTGGACAGGGGGTATGATAAGACCCAGTACTTC. Residues: CASSVGLDRGYDKTQYF.

The sample holds a few counts of this clone. Mismatch with germline at one junction end may stem from a read error. The chain employs TRBV7-7 and TRBJ2-2; D might be TRBD2 (6 bases). The CDR3 length is 15 residues. Germline lookup yields CDR1 SSHAT and CDR2 FNYEAQ (reference sequence). CDR3 bases: TGTGCTAGCAGCCAACTGGGACTTTACACCGGGGAGCTGTTTTTT. This codes for CASSQLGLYTGELFF.

Concerning this clone itself: Other nucleotide sequences from this sample produce the same CDR3. This rearrangement joins TRBV11-2 to TRBJ1-1, with D perhaps TRBD1 (6 bases). Per germline, CDR1 SGHAT and CDR2 FQNNGV. There are 16 residues in the CDR3. Trimming left V 0 bases short and J 6 bases short, with 17 bases between. CDR3 sequence reads: CASSLDAGKQGSEAFF. The DNA of the CDR3 is TGTGCCAGCAGCTTAGATGCCGGGAAACAGGGATCTGAAGCTTTCTTT.

V and J are TRBV19 and TRBJ2-3; the D is unclear. Germline values: CDR1 LNHDA, CDR2 SQIVND (reference sequence). The germline V and J ends were trimmed by 1 base and 0 bases, with 8 bases remaining between them. The CDR3 covers 15 residues. The CDR3: CASSIAFSSTDTQYF. The CDR3 bases are TGTGCCAGTAGTATAGCGTTCTCTAGCACAGATACGCAGTATTTT.

This clone occurred a few times. The chain has TRBV5-1 and TRBJ2-7; weak D call: TRBD2 (6 bases). The CDR3 runs 13 residues. Germline values: CDR1 SGHRS, CDR2 YFSETQ. V lost 2 bases and J 0 bases, leaving 6 bases between the germline ends. CDR3 nucleotides: TGCGCCAGCAGCTTTAGCGGCTCCTACGAGCAGTACTTC. Translated: CASSFSGSYEQYF.

The V and J genes are TRBV6-6 and TRBJ2-5; 7 bases fit TRBD2. Losses at the gene ends were 6 bases for V and 4 bases for J; bases not matched to a gene: 11. This CDR3 is 15 amino acids long. Germline V gives CDR1 MNHNY, CDR2 SVGAGI (reference sequence). CDR3 bases: TGTGCCAGCAGACCCCCGGGACTAAGGGCAGAGACCCAGTACTTC. Protein: CASRPPGLRAETQYF.

This chain connects TRBV25-1 to TRBJ1-2; no definite D call. Trimming pared 5 bases from V and 0 bases from J, leaving 7 bases between. CDR1 MGHDK and CDR2 SYGVNS come from the germline V gene. The CDR3 runs to 13 residues. CDR3 residues: CASSYTPNYGYTF. The CDR3 region has the DNA TGTGCCAGCAGTTACACACCTAACTATGGCTACACCTTC.

On this clone: Mismatch with germline at one junction end may stem from a read error. The V call is TRBV7-3, the J call TRBJ2-2; 9 bases are a match to TRBD2. The germline CDR1 and CDR2 sequences are SGHTA and FQGTGA. The CDR3 covers 18 residues. The CDR3 region has the DNA TGTGCCATCAGCCCCGTGACTAGCGGAACCATGAACACCGGGGAGCTGTTTTTT. It specifies CAISPVTSGTMNTGELFF.

The chain combines TRBV7-3 with TRBJ2-7, with TRBD2 identical over 8 bases. J lost 6 bases, V lost 3 bases, and 4 bases had no gene match. This CDR3 spans 13 amino acids. From germline, CDR1 is SGHTA and CDR2 FQGTGA. CDR3 in amino acids: CASSLIGGGEQYF. CDR3 DNA: TGTGCCAGCAGCTTGATCGGGGGGGGCGAGCAGTACTTC.

The gene calls are TRBV7-9 and TRBJ2-3; D gene unclear. From germline, CDR1 is SEHNR and CDR2 FQNEAQ (reference sequence). Between the trimmed V and J ends, which lost 3 bases and 4 bases, there was a span of 11 bases. This CDR3 comprises 14 residues. CDR3: CASSLSWAPDTQYF. Written as DNA, the CDR3 is TGTGCCAGCAGCTTGAGTTGGGCCCCAGATACGCAGTATTTT.

There are a few counts of this clone. The V gene is TRBV5-1, the J gene TRBJ2-7; D possibly corresponds to TRBD2 (6 bases). The germline gives CDR1 SGHRS, CDR2 YFSETQ. There are 15 residues in the CDR3. Trimming pared 2 bases from V and 3 bases from J, leaving 15 bases between. CDR3 residues: CASSFWDWDFYEQYF. CDR3 sequence (DNA): TGCGCCAGCAGCTTTTGGGACTGGGATTTCTACGAGCAGTACTTC.

The rearrangement links TRBV27 to TRBJ1-5; 9 bases are shared with TRBD1. The trim removed 4 bases at V and 2 bases at J, leaving 0 bases unmatched. The germline CDR1 and CDR2 sequences are MNHEY and SMNVEV (reference sequence). CDR3 length equals 14 residues. The CDR3 DNA follows: TGTGCCAGCAGTTGGACAGGGGGCAATCAGCCCCAGCATTTT. Translation gives CASSWTGGNQPQHF.

The table lists this clone with a count of one. This chain joins TRBV2 and TRBJ2-2; 9 bases are a match to TRBD1. This CDR3 has 14 residues. J gave up 1 base and V 9 bases, and 3 bases lay outside the gene matches. Germline V gene data show CDR1 as SNHLY and CDR2 as FYNNEI. Here the CDR3 reads CASTGQGNTGELFF. In DNA, the CDR3 is TGTGCCAGTACGGGACAGGGGAACACCGGGGAGCTGTTTTTT. Filled out from reference TRBV2 and TRBJ2-2, the complete variable domain reads EPEVTQTPSHQVTQMGQEVILRCVPISNHLYFYWYRQILGQKVEFLVSFYNNEISEKSEIFDDQFSVERPDGSNFTLKIRSTKLEDSAMYFCASTGQGNTGELFFGEGSRLTVL.

The CDR3 DNA is TGCAGCGCCCACACCAGGGGGCCTAATAACTATGGCTACACCTTC. Translation gives CSAHTRGPNNYGYTF. This chain uses TRBV29-1 with TRBJ1-2, with 8 positions matching TRBD1. The germline gives CDR1 SQVTM, CDR2 ANQGSEA. J gave up 1 base and V 7 bases, and 11 bases lay outside the gene matches. This CDR3 has 15 amino acids.

The J gene is TRBJ2-7, the V gene TRBV7-8; 7 bases map to TRBD1. The junction had 7 bases not matched to a gene; V was cut back by 5 bases and J by 3 bases. This CDR3 is 14 amino acids long. Looked up from germline, CDR1 is SGHVS and CDR2 is FQNEAQ. The CDR3 nucleotides are TGTGCCAGCAGCGCCACCGGGACAGACTACGAGCAGTACTTC. It is translated as CASSATGTDYEQYF.

This clone occurred a few times. The gene calls are TRBV5-1 and TRBJ2-1; 12 bases are shared with TRBD2. This CDR3 has 15 amino acids. CDR1 SGHRS and CDR2 YFSETQ come from the germline V gene. The junction had 4 bases not matched to a gene; V was cut back by 7 bases and J by 2 bases. The CDR3 here is CASALAGGAYNEQFF. CDR3 in DNA: TGCGCCAGCGCCCTAGCGGGAGGGGCCTACAATGAGCAGTTCTTC.

The chain uses TRBV5-4 and TRBJ2-5; 15 bases fit TRBD2. CDR3 length equals 15 residues. Per the germline V gene, CDR1 is SGHNT and CDR2 is YYREEE (reference sequence). J lost 4 bases, V lost 4 bases, and 2 bases had no gene match. The CDR3 region is CASSRTSGGVETQYF. CDR3 coding DNA: TGTGCCAGCAGCCGGACTAGCGGGGGGGTAGAGACCCAGTACTTC.

The V call is TRBV4-1, the J call TRBJ2-5, with D possibly matching TRBD1 (5 bases). Germline CDR1 MGHRA, CDR2 YSYEKL. Trimming removed 1 base from V and 4 bases from J, with 13 bases in between. The CDR3 sequence is 15 residues long. In DNA, the CDR3 is TGCGCCAGCAGCCAAGGGCAGGGTCAGGGAGAGACCCAGTACTTC. It encodes CASSQGQGQGETQYF.

In this sample, this clone turned up a few times. This chain uses TRBV29-1 with TRBJ2-1; D is ambiguous. Germline loops: CDR1 SQVTM, CDR2 ANQGSEA. This CDR3 is built from 11 residues. V lost 4 bases and J lost 4, with 5 bases in between. CDR3 coding DNA: TGCAGCGTTGGACAATACAATGAGCAGTTCTTC. Translating gives CSVGQYNEQFF.

The rearrangement joins TRBV11-2 to TRBJ2-3; weak D call: TRBD2 (5 bases). From germline, CDR1 is SGHAT and CDR2 FQNNGV. CDR3 length: 16 amino acids. V was pared by 0 bases and J by 6 bases, with 16 bases between. CDR3 sequence reads: CASSLDTFQRRDTQYF. The CDR3 DNA sequence: TGTGCCAGCAGCTTAGATACATTCCAGAGGAGGGATACGCAGTATTTT. Based on the CDR3 plus reference TRBV11-2 and TRBJ2-3, the full variable domain is EAGVAQSPRYKIIEKRQSVAFWCNPISGHATLYWYQQILGQGPKLLIQFQNNGVVDDSQLPKDRFSAERLKGVDSTLKIQPAKLEDSAVYLCASSLDTFQRRDTQYFGPGTRLTVL.